A single sample gave rise to the 15 T cell receptor beta chains below, sequenced in a study of post-analysis software for immune sequencing data. Broader study findings: Five or six TRBV segments appeared more often in patients than in controls, and TRBV5-6, TRBV5-1 and TRBV20-1 were among these.

Their antigens remain unidentified. Incorporated into the TCR beta cDNA libraries were unique molecular identifiers, which served to reduce PCR and sequencing biases. TCRdb re-called the PCR reads through MiXCR, storing one row per CDR3 protein. This sample has 820,000 or so distinct CDR3 sequences; roughly half occur once, and the top ten carry approximately 4.5%. Sequenced material: blood. Receptor source: a girl under 18 with multiple sclerosis.

The chain couples TRBV20-1 to TRBJ1-2; possible D gene TRBD1, 5 bases. CDR3 length equals 13 residues. Germline-derived CDR1 and CDR2 are DFQATT and SNEGSKA (reference sequence). The ends were cut back, 0 bases at V and 4 bases at J, with 9 bases in the middle. CDR3 sequence reads: CSAREGVRYGYTF. CDR3 sequence (DNA): TGCAGTGCTAGAGAAGGGGTACGCTATGGCTACACCTTC.

This clonotype was seen only a few times. The chain links TRBV6-5 to TRBJ2-5, with 12 positions matching TRBD2. The CDR3 spans 16 residues. CDR1 is MNHEY, CDR2 SVGAGI, per germline. Trimming at V came to 3 bases and at J to 4 bases, leaving 6 bases not matched to a gene. The CDR3 coding sequence is TGTGCCAGCAGTTATCTAGCGGGGGGGCCAGGAGAGACCCAGTACTTC. It yields the protein CASSYLAGGPGETQYF.

The chain links TRBV12-3 or TRBV12-4 to TRBJ2-1; D is uncertain. CDR3 length: 15 amino acids. The V and J ends lost 6 bases and 5 bases respectively, with 17 bases between them. The CDR3 DNA is TGTGCCAGCAGCCCTAACCTAGACAATAACAATGAGCAGTTCTTC. This sequence encodes CASSPNLDNNNEQFF.

This clonotype appeared a few times. The chain recombines TRBV7-6 with TRBJ2-7; tentatively, D is TRBD2 (6 bases). V gave up 5 bases and J gave up 5 bases, with 28 bases separating them. Looked up from germline, CDR1 is SGHVS and CDR2 is FNYEAQ. The CDR3 is 18 residues long. In DNA form, the CDR3 reads TGTGCCAGCAGCCGACATTTAGATGCTAGCGCTACTCTCAACGAGCAGTACTTC. Protein product: CASSRHLDASATLNEQYF.

This clonotype was counted only a few times. The chain is built from TRBV12-3 or TRBV12-4 and TRBJ1-2; a possible D gene is TRBD1 (6 bases). V was trimmed by 3 bases and J by 8 bases, leaving 13 bases between them. There are 13 residues in the CDR3. The CDR3 DNA is TGTGCCAGCAGTTTTAGACAGGTGGAAGGCTACACCTTC. Translating it yields CASSFRQVEGYTF.

Notes on this clonotype: At one end, the junction sequence differs from germline, possibly due to a read error. The CDR3 nucleotides read TGTGTCAGCAGTGAAGGACAGCCCTGGGGTGAGCAGTTCTTC. It specifies CVSSEGQPWGEQFF. The chain recombines TRBV6-4 with TRBJ2-1, with D possibly being TRBD1 (6 bases). The CDR3 spans 14 residues. CDR1 MRHNA and CDR2 SNTAGT come from the germline V gene.

The J gene is TRBJ2-3, the V gene TRBV7-2, with a possible D match to TRBD2 (5 bases). V gave up 6 bases and J gave up 0 bases, with 16 bases separating them. This CDR3 spans 16 amino acids. CDR1 and CDR2 (germline): SGHTA, FQGNSA. The CDR3 nucleotides read TGTGCCAGCAGACCTGGACGGGGTCGAAGCACAGATACGCAGTATTTT. Its translation: CASRPGRGRSTDTQYF.

The chain uses TRBV20-1 and TRBJ1-1, with 11 bases matching TRBD1. Trimming cost V 4 bases and J 1 base; bases outside gene matches: 11. The CDR3 covers 17 residues. Germline CDR1 DFQATT, CDR2 SNEGSKA (reference sequence). The CDR3 region is CSATADRGHARNTEAFF. In nucleotides, the CDR3 is TGCAGTGCTACCGCGGACAGGGGGCATGCGAGGAACACTGAAGCTTTCTTT.

The rearrangement uses TRBV7-2 and TRBJ2-1; maybe TRBD1 (5 bases). Germline V gene lookup returns CDR1 SGHTA and CDR2 FQGNSA. The CDR3 is made up of 15 amino acids. The V gene lost 6 bases and the J gene lost 7 bases, with 19 bases spanning the gap. This CDR3 reads CASSKGDSRSNEQFF. Here the CDR3 DNA reads TGTGCCAGCAGTAAAGGGGATTCTCGGTCGAATGAGCAGTTCTTC.

This sequence joins TRBV3-1 and TRBJ1-1; D gene ambiguous. Trimming took off 0 bases at V and 4 bases at J, with 15 bases between the two ends. Germline V gene sequence: CDR1 LGHDT, CDR2 YNNKEL (reference sequence). The CDR3 is 16 residues long. CDR3 nucleotides: TGTGCCAGCAGCCAAGACTCCGGGCCCTCAGGCACTGAAGCTTTCTTT. Translation gives CASSQDSGPSGTEAFF.

This chain uses TRBV11-2 with TRBJ2-7; D might be TRBD2 (7 bases). Germline V gives CDR1 SGHAT, CDR2 FQNNGV. The V and J ends lost 1 base and 4 bases respectively, with 14 bases between them. The CDR3 runs to 15 residues. CDR3 sequence (DNA): TGTGCCAGCAGCTTAGGAAGGGGGGGGTTTTACGAGCAGTACTTC. Its protein product is CASSLGRGGFYEQYF.

A few counts support this clonotype. The rearrangement links TRBV29-1 to TRBJ2-1; a possible D gene is TRBD2 (7 bases). Per the germline V gene, CDR1 is SQVTM and CDR2 is ANQGSEA. The germline V and J ends were trimmed by 3 bases and 7 bases, with 28 bases remaining between them. The CDR3 spans 18 residues. The CDR3: CSVEVLGGESKIVNEQFF. In nucleotides, the CDR3 is TGCAGCGTTGAGGTTCTAGGGGGGGAGTCTAAGATAGTAAATGAGCAGTTCTTC.

This clonotype was detected a few times. The chain recombines TRBV7-6 with TRBJ2-5; TRBD2 matches at 9 bases. J gave up 5 bases and V 5 bases, and 9 bases lay outside the gene matches. Germline V lookup: CDR1 SGHVS, CDR2 FNYEAQ. The CDR3 loop spans 15 amino acids. DNA for the CDR3: TGTGCCAGCAGCCCCCGCTTAGCGGGAGACGAGACCCAGTACTTC. Translating gives CASSPRLAGDETQYF.

In this sample, this clonotype turned up a few times. The chain carries TRBV7-2 and TRBJ2-1; D may be TRBD1 (5 bases). CDR3 size: 14 residues. CDR1 is SGHTA and CDR2 is FQGNSA in the germline V gene. V gave up 6 bases and J gave up 8 bases, with 17 bases separating them. CDR3 in DNA: TGTGCCAGCAGTCTATCTTACAGGAGCTATGAGCAGTTCTTC. It translates to CASSLSYRSYEQFF. The complete variable domain, with remaining parts taken from reference TRBV7-2 and TRBJ2-1, reads GAGVSQSPSNKVTEKGKDVELRCDPISGHTALYWYRQSLGQGLEFLIYFQGNSAPDKSGLPSDRFSAERTGGSVSTLTIQRTQQEDSAVYLCASSLSYRSYEQFFGPGTRLTVL.

The V gene is TRBV6-1, the J gene TRBJ2-3, with 11 bases lining up with TRBD2. This CDR3 spans 15 amino acids. Germline CDR1 and CDR2: MNHNS and SASEGT. Germline trimming cut 4 bases from V and 4 bases from J; bases unmatched to any gene: 4. The CDR3 protein is CASSVAGGYADTQYF. The DNA for the CDR3 is TGTGCCAGCAGTGTAGCGGGAGGGTACGCAGATACGCAGTATTTT.